The next 26 T cell receptor beta chains were all read from a single sample in a study of cytomegalovirus exposure and HLA in healthy donors. PCR amplification relied on 60 Vbeta primers (plus 13 Jbeta primers). Here immunoSEQ multiplex PCR was the method, and the copy in TCRdb shows in-frame clones only, minus some. The sample holds about 130,000 clones, about 85% seen once. Sample: PBMCs. Receptors were obtained from a boy between 10 and 17 years old in good health and CMV-seronegative.

This chain joins TRBV27 and TRBJ2-5; 7 nucleotides match TRBD2. Germline lookup yields CDR1 MNHEY and CDR2 SMNVEV (reference sequence). This CDR3 has 14 residues. The J segment lost 2 bases and the V segment lost 6 bases, leaving 6 bases of the junction unmatched. This CDR3 is CASRIAGRQETQYF. The CDR3 bases are TGTGCCAGCAGAATAGCGGGTAGACAAGAGACCCAGTACTTC.

In its sample, this clone was seen a few times. V is TRBV19 and J is TRBJ1-3; D remains unclear. Germline values: CDR1 LNHDA, CDR2 SQIVND (reference sequence). V lost 5 bases to trimming and J lost 5 bases, with 10 bases between them. CDR3 length equals 13 residues. The CDR3, as DNA: TGTGCCAGTAGTGAGGTTTATAGAAACACCATATATTTT. Translation: CASSEVYRNTIYF.

The chain links TRBV5-1 to TRBJ1-1; 9 bases agree with TRBD1. J lost 6 bases, V lost 7 bases, and 7 bases had no gene match. The CDR3 is made up of 13 amino acids. Germline V CDR1 and CDR2: SGHRS, YFSETQ. CDR3 nucleotide sequence: TGCGCCAGCCGGGACAGGGTAGTCGCTGAAGCTTTCTTT. Residues: CASRDRVVAEAFF.

The gene calls are TRBV6-5 and TRBJ1-5; maybe TRBD1 (5 bases). This CDR3 is built from 13 residues. Trimming took 10 bases from V and 2 from J, leaving 12 bases between them. CDR1 is MNHEY and CDR2 is SVGAGI in the germline V gene. The DNA of the CDR3 is TGTGCCAAAACCTCCAGGGGCAATCAGCCCCAGCATTTT. Translating it yields CAKTSRGNQPQHF.

The rearrangement joins TRBV2 to TRBJ2-7; 11 nucleotides align to TRBD2. CDR3 length: 17 amino acids. After removal of 7 bases from V and 7 bases from J, the junction contained 18 bases not matched to a gene. The germline V gene has CDR1 SNHLY and CDR2 FYNNEI. CDR3: CASNPGRPGLAEREQYF. CDR3 DNA sequence: TGTGCCAGCAATCCAGGCAGGCCGGGACTAGCGGAACGGGAGCAGTACTTC.

The chain links TRBV30 to TRBJ2-3; 8 bases agree with TRBD2. The CDR3 extends over 14 amino acids. The germline V gene encodes CDR1 GTSNPN and CDR2 SVGIG (reference sequence). J was trimmed by 6 bases and V by 4 bases; bases with no gene match: 9. The CDR3 is CAWKMSGSGDTQYF. In nucleotides, the CDR3 is TGTGCCTGGAAAATGAGCGGGAGTGGCGATACGCAGTATTTT. Drawing the rest from reference TRBV30 and TRBJ2-3, the complete variable domain is SQTIHQWPATLVQPVGSPLSLECTVEGTSNPNLYWYRQAAGRGLQLLFYSVGIGQISSEVPQNLSASRPQDRQFILSSKKLLLSDSGFYLCAWKMSGSGDTQYFGPGTRLTVL.

This clone was found a few times. The chain combines TRBV5-1 with TRBJ2-7; D possibly corresponds to TRBD2 (5 bases). Germline V CDR1 and CDR2: SGHRS, YFSETQ. V was shortened by 2 bases and J by 6 bases, with 24 bases between the two germline ends. This CDR3 has 17 amino acids. DNA of the CDR3: TGCGCCAGCAGCTTCCTCAGCCCGGGAAGAGGAGTTTTCGAGCAGTACTTC. It translates to CASSFLSPGRGVFEQYF.

This clone was detected only once. The CDR3 nucleotides are TGTGCCAGCAGTTACTCGCCGGGGGTGAACACTGAAGCTTTCTTT. Its protein product is CASSYSPGVNTEAFF. The V and J genes are TRBV6-5 and TRBJ1-1; D is perhaps TRBD1 (5 bases). The CDR3 sequence is 15 residues long. V gave up 0 bases and J gave up 0 bases, with 8 bases separating them. CDR1 and CDR2 (germline): MNHEY, SVGAGI.

The V and J genes are TRBV7-9 and TRBJ2-7, with 11 bases fitting TRBD1. The V segment lost 5 bases and the J segment 6 bases; nucleotides outside the gene matches: 12. This CDR3 is built from 16 residues. Germline V gene sequence: CDR1 SEHNR, CDR2 FQNEAQ (reference sequence). The CDR3 nucleotides are TGTGCCAGCAGCCGCCAGGGACAGGGGGTTCAAGTCGAGCAGTACTTC. Translating gives CASSRQGQGVQVEQYF. The full variable domain, rest sourced from reference TRBV7-9 and TRBJ2-7, is DTGVSQNPRHKITKRGQNVTFRCDPISEHNRLYWYRQTLGQGPEFLTYFQNEAQLEKSRLLSDRFSAERPKGSFSTLEIQRTEQGDSAMYLCASSRQGQGVQVEQYFGPGTRLTVT.

This chain links TRBV6-1 with TRBJ2-4; D ambiguous. The CDR3 sequence is 15 residues long. Germline lookup yields CDR1 MNHNS and CDR2 SASEGT. The V end lost 5 bases, the J end lost 7 bases, and 18 bases lay between the germline ends. The CDR3 sequence is CASSTDQEFANIQYF. CDR3 DNA sequence: TGTGCCAGCAGTACCGATCAAGAGTTTGCGAACATTCAGTACTTC.

V usage is TRBV5-6 and J usage is TRBJ2-5; D may be TRBD1 (5 bases). The V end was cut by 4 bases, the J end by 3 bases, with 10 bases between. Germline V gene sequence: CDR1 SGHDT, CDR2 YYEEEE. The CDR3 contains 13 residues. The CDR3 region is CASSRLREETQYF. The CDR3 DNA follows: TGTGCCAGCAGCCGTCTCAGGGAAGAGACCCAGTACTTC.

The rearrangement joins TRBV7-2 to TRBJ2-1; 7 bases line up with TRBD1. CDR1 and CDR2 from the germline V gene are SGHTA and FQGNSA. The CDR3 covers 15 residues. With 2 bases clipped from V and 4 bases from J, the junction kept 5 bases outside the gene matches. CDR3 DNA sequence: TGTGCCAGCAGCTTAACGCAGGGGGTATACAATGAGCAGTTCTTC. It translates to CASSLTQGVYNEQFF.

V usage is TRBV9 and J usage is TRBJ1-5, with no clear D. Germline assignment: CDR1 SGDLS and CDR2 YYNGEE. V lost 0 bases and J 3 bases, leaving 10 bases between the germline ends. The CDR3 has 15 residues. CDR3 DNA sequence: TGTGCCAGCAGCGTAGATCCACAGCTCAATCAGCCCCAGCATTTT. Translating gives CASSVDPQLNQPQHF.

V is TRBV14 and J is TRBJ2-7; TRBD1 is a possible D gene (6 bases). In germline, CDR1 is SGHDN, CDR2 FVKESK. V was clipped by 3 bases and J by 6 bases, with 15 bases between them. This CDR3 has 14 amino acids. The CDR3 nucleotides read TGTGCCAGCAGCCATCGATTACAGGGACCCGAGCAGTACTTC. Translation: CASSHRLQGPEQYF. Complete variable domain (other parts from reference TRBV14 and TRBJ2-7): EAGVTQFPSHSVIEKGQTVTLRCDPISGHDNLYWYRRVMGKEIKFLLHFVKESKQDESGMPNNRFLAERTGGTYSTLKVQPAELEDSGVYFCASSHRLQGPEQYFGPGTRLTVT.

The V and J genes are TRBV27 and TRBJ1-5; D uncertain. This CDR3 is 17 amino acids long. V was cut by 3 bases and J by 3 bases, with 18 bases left in between. Germline V gene sequence: CDR1 MNHEY, CDR2 SMNVEV (reference sequence). CDR3 amino acids: CASSFGPEAYPNQPQHF. The CDR3 nucleotides are TGTGCCAGCAGTTTCGGACCGGAGGCTTATCCCAATCAGCCCCAGCATTTT.

This clone was seen a single time. This chain links TRBV6-6 with TRBJ2-1; 8 nucleotides match TRBD1. The germline CDR1 and CDR2 sequences are MNHNY and SVGAGI (reference sequence). V was pared by 2 bases and J by 9 bases, with 12 bases of the junction left unmatched. The CDR3 spans 16 residues. CDR3 DNA: TGTGCCAGCAGTTACCCCGGACAGGGTAAATTTGGTGAGCAGTTCTTC. It encodes CASSYPGQGKFGEQFF.

The chain has TRBV12-5 and TRBJ2-1; TRBD1 aligns across 10 bases. CDR1 and CDR2 from the germline V gene are LGHNT and FRNRAP. The CDR3 consists of 13 residues. J was trimmed by 9 bases and V by 8 bases; bases with no gene match: 7. The CDR3 sequence is CASWGQGSGEQFF. The CDR3 DNA follows: TGTGCTAGTTGGGGACAGGGGAGTGGTGAGCAGTTCTTC.

Only one count was recorded for this clone. The chain has TRBV2 and TRBJ2-1; perhaps TRBD2 as D (5 bases). The germline V gene has CDR1 SNHLY and CDR2 FYNNEI. V dropped 6 bases and J dropped 1 base, with 10 bases sitting between them. The CDR3 is 14 amino acids. CDR3 coding DNA: TGTGCCAGCAGGAGGCGGGTTTCCTACAATGAGCAGTTCTTC. Translated: CASRRRVSYNEQFF.

This chain links TRBV7-2 with TRBJ1-2, with 11 bases that match TRBD1. Germline V lookup: CDR1 SGHTA, CDR2 FQGNSA. J gave up 8 bases and V 5 bases, and 10 bases lay outside the gene matches. CDR3 length equals 15 residues. CDR3 nucleotide sequence: TGTGCCAGCAGCACCCCCGGGACAGGGGGACGCGGCTACACCTTC. This encodes CASSTPGTGGRGYTF.

The chain uses TRBV4-3 and TRBJ2-3, with 8 bases lining up with TRBD2. Germline CDR1 LGHNA, CDR2 YSLEER. The length of the CDR3 is 15 residues. The trim removed 2 bases at V and 2 bases at J, leaving 3 bases unmatched. CDR3 DNA sequence: TGCGCCAGCAGCCAAAGACTAGCGCTCACAGATACGCAGTATTTT. Translating gives CASSQRLALTDTQYF.

The rearrangement links TRBV10-2 to TRBJ1-5; TRBD1 aligns across 7 bases. CDR3 length equals 13 residues. Germline-derived CDR1 and CDR2 are WSHSY and SAAADI. V was clipped by 8 bases and J by 4 bases; unmatched bases: 5. The CDR3, as DNA: TGCGCCAGCGGTATGACAGGGAATCAGCCCCAGCATTTT. Protein sequence: CASGMTGNQPQHF.

The chain is built from TRBV7-2 and TRBJ1-1; D is unresolved. The CDR3 extends over 14 amino acids. Between the trimmed V and J ends, which lost 3 bases and 0 bases, there was a span of 8 bases. Germline-derived CDR1 and CDR2 are SGHTA and FQGNSA. The chain's CDR3 is CASSFTDMNTEAFF. The CDR3 nucleotides are TGTGCCAGCAGCTTTACAGACATGAACACTGAAGCTTTCTTT.

The V call is TRBV7-8, the J call TRBJ1-2, with TRBD1 matching 9 bases. CDR3 length equals 14 residues. From germline, CDR1 is SGHVS and CDR2 FQNEAQ. Trimming at V came to 2 bases and at J to 6 bases, leaving 4 bases not matched to a gene. CDR3 region: CASSLLRTGDGYTF. For the CDR3, the DNA is TGTGCCAGCAGCTTACTAAGGACAGGGGATGGCTACACCTTC. The full variable domain, its missing parts supplied by reference TRBV7-8 and TRBJ1-2, is GAGVSQSPRYKVAKRGQDVALRCDPISGHVSLFWYQQALGQGPEFLTYFQNEAQLDKSGLPSDRFFAERPEGSVSTLKIQRTQQEDSAVYLCASSLLRTGDGYTFGSGTRLTVV.

This clone was seen a handful of times. J is TRBJ1-2 and V is TRBV6-5; no clear D. V was trimmed by 5 bases and J by 4 bases, leaving 11 bases between them. CDR3 size: 13 residues. Germline values: CDR1 MNHEY, CDR2 SVGAGI. This CDR3 reads CASSETTTYGYTF. The CDR3 DNA follows: TGTGCCAGCAGTGAGACAACCACCTATGGCTACACCTTC.

The V call is TRBV5-4, the J call TRBJ1-4; 7 positions agree with TRBD1. The CDR3 sequence is 14 residues long. V trimming: 7 bases; J trimming: 5 bases; junction bases outside the gene matches: 8. Germline CDR1 reads SGHNT; CDR2 reads YYREEE (reference sequence). The CDR3 region is CASAQGPDNEKLFF. CDR3 nucleotides: TGTGCCAGCGCACAGGGGCCAGACAATGAAAAACTGTTTTTT.

The chain couples TRBV19 to TRBJ1-6; D possibly corresponds to TRBD1 (6 bases). The germline V and J ends were trimmed by 4 bases and 6 bases, with 13 bases remaining between them. The CDR3 is made up of 15 amino acids. Germline V lookup: CDR1 LNHDA, CDR2 SQIVND (reference sequence). In DNA form, the CDR3 reads TGTGCCAGTAGTACCCGGACAGCCTTTAATTCACCCCTCCACTTT. This codes for CASSTRTAFNSPLHF.